This entry concerns a single T cell receptor beta chain. The antigen is not known. The source of the sample is a study of immune cell composition in non-small cell lung cancer. Clones were read by immunoSEQ multiplex PCR, and TCRdb kept only the in-frame ones, dropping some. The table has about 1,500 clones, 66% seen once; the top ten hold almost 30%. Notes on the study in general: In adenocarcinoma, maximal tumour-associated clone frequency tracked TIL tumour reactivity. Clones >0.5% enriched in tumour were rarer in adenocarcinoma (about 35%) than squamous (about 80%).

Normal lung was taken at the farthest possible site, at least 3 cm from tumour. Germline V lookup: CDR1 LGHNA, CDR2 YNFKEQ. V was shortened by 2 bases and J by 7 bases, with 6 bases between the two germline ends. The CDR3 totals 11 residues. The sequenced sample consisted of non-adjacent lung tissue. The clonotype comes from a human donor with non-small cell lung cancer. The gene calls are TRBV4-2 and TRBJ2-7; D unresolved. CDR3 region: CASSQSQEQYF. CDR3 sequence (DNA): TGTGCCAGCAGCCAATCTCAGGAGCAGTACTTC.